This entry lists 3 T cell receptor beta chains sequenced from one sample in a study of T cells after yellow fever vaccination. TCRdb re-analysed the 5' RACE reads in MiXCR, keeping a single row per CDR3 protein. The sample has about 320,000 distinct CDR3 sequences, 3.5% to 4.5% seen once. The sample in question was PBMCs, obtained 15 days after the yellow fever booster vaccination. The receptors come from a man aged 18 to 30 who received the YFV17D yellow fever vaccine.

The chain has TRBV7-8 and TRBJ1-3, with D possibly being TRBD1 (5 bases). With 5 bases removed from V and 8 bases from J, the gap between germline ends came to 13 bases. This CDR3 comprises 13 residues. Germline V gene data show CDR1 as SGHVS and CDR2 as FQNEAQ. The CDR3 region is CASSRSGGDTIYF. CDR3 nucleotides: TGTGCCAGCAGCCGGTCCGGGGGGGACACCATATATTTT.

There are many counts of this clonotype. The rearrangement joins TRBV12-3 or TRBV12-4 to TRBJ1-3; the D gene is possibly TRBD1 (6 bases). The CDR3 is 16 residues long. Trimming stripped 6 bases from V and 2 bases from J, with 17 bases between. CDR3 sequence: CASSPRWGAPGNTIYF. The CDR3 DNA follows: TGTGCCAGCAGCCCTCGTTGGGGGGCACCTGGAAACACCATATATTTT.

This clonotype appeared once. The CDR3 DNA sequence: TGTGCCAGCAGTTTACTTGCAGGGGCTGGCTACACCTTC. This sequence encodes CASSLLAGAGYTF. The J gene is TRBJ1-2, the V gene TRBV12-3 or TRBV12-4; maybe TRBD1 (6 bases). The CDR3 extends over 13 amino acids. The germline V and J ends were trimmed by 2 bases and 7 bases, with 11 bases remaining between them.